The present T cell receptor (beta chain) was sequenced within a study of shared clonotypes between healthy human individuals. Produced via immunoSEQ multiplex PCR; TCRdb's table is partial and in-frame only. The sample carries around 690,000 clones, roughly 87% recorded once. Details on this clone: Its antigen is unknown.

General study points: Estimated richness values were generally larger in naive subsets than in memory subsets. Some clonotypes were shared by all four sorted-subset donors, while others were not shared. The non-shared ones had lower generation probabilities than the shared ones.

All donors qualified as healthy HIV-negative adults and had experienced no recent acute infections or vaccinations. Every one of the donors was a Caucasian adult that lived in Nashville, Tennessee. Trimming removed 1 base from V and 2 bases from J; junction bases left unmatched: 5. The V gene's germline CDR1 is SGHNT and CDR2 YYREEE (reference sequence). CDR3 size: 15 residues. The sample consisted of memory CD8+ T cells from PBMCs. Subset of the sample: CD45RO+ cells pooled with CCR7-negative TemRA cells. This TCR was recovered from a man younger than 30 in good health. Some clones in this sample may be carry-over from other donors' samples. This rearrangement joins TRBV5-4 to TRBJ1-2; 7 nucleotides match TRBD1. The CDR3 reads CASSLYGTENYGYTF. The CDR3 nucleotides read TGTGCCAGCAGCTTGTATGGGACAGAGAACTATGGCTACACCTTC. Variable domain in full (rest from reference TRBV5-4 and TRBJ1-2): ETGVTQSPTHLIKTRGQQVTLRCSSQSGHNTVSWYQQALGQGPQFIFQYYREEENGRGNFPPRFSGLQFPNYSSELNVNALELDDSALYLCASSLYGTENYGYTFGSGTRLTVV.